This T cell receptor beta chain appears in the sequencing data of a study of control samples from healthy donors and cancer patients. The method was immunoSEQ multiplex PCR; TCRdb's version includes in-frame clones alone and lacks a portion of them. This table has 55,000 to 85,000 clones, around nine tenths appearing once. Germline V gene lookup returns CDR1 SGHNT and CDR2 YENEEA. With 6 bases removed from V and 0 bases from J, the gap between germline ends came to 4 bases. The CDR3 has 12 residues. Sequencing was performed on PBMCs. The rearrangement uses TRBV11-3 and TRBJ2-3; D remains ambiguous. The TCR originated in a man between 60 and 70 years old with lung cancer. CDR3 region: CASRPSTDTQYF. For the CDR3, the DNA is TGTGCCAGCAGACCTAGCACAGATACGCAGTATTTT.